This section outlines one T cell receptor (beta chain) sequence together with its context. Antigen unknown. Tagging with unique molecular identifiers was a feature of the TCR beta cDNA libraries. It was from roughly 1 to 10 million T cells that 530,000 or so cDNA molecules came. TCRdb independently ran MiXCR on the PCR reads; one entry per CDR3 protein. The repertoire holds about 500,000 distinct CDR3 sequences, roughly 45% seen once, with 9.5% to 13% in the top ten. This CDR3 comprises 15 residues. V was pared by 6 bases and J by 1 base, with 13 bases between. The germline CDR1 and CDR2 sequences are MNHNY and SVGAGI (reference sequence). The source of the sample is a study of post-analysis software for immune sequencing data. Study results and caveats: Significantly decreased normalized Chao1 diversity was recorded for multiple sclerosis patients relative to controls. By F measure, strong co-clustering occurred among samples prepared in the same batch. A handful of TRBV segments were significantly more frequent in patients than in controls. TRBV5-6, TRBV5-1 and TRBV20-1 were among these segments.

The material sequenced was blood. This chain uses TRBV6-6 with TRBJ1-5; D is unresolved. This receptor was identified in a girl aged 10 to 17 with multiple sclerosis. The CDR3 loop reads CASSSQMTSNQPQHF. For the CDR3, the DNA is TGTGCCAGCAGCAGTCAGATGACAAGCAATCAGCCCCAGCATTTT.